Listed here are 8 T cell receptor beta chains from one sample, sequenced in a study of cytomegalovirus exposure and HLA in healthy donors. Amplification used 60 Vbeta primers and 13 Jbeta primers. Clones were read by immunoSEQ multiplex PCR, and TCRdb kept only the in-frame ones, dropping some. The sample has about 59,000 clones, about four fifths seen once. Sequenced sample: PBMCs. Receptor source: a woman aged 35 to 49 in good health and CMV-seronegative.

The gene calls are TRBV9 and TRBJ1-2, with 7 positions matching TRBD1. Germline V CDR1 and CDR2: SGDLS, YYNGEE. V was clipped by 4 bases and J by 5 bases; unmatched bases: 11. The CDR3 runs to 15 residues. The CDR3 DNA sequence: TGTGCCAGCAGCCCCCAAGTCGGGACAGTTTATGGCTACACCTTC. Translating it yields CASSPQVGTVYGYTF.

The chain joins TRBV7-2 to TRBJ1-2, with a weak D call TRBD1 (5 bases). Trimming left V 1 base short and J 1 base short, with 7 bases between. From germline, CDR1 is SGHTA and CDR2 FQGNSA. This CDR3 contains 14 residues. The CDR3 coding sequence is TGTGCCAGCAGCTTAGGACAGCTTAACTATGGCTACACCTTC. Residues: CASSLGQLNYGYTF.

The chain carries TRBV28 and TRBJ2-2; 8 bases map to TRBD2. V trimming: 6 bases; J trimming: 6 bases; junction bases outside the gene matches: 9. Looked up from germline, CDR1 is MDHEN and CDR2 is SYDVKM. The CDR3 consists of 15 residues. CDR3 nucleotides: TGTGCCAGCAGGCCCAGCGGGAGCGCGGCCGGGGAGCTGTTTTTT. Amino acid sequence: CASRPSGSAAGELFF.

The rearrangement links TRBV27 to TRBJ2-7, with D maybe TRBD1 (6 bases). CDR3 size: 14 residues. V dropped 3 bases and J dropped 5 bases, with 14 bases sitting between them. The germline CDR1 and CDR2 sequences are MNHEY and SMNVEV (reference sequence). The CDR3 region has the DNA TGTGCCAGCAGTTTCTCTACAGGGAGCCACGAGCAGTACTTC. Its translation is CASSFSTGSHEQYF.

V is TRBV6-5 and J is TRBJ1-1; TRBD1 matches 8 bases. Germline lookup yields CDR1 MNHEY and CDR2 SVGAGI. V shed 6 bases, J shed 4 bases, and the junction held 4 bases outside the gene matches. The CDR3 has 13 amino acids. The CDR3: CASRQGAGTEAFF. The CDR3 DNA is TGTGCCAGCAGGCAGGGGGCTGGCACTGAAGCTTTCTTT.

This clone has a handful of counts. The chain combines TRBV25-1 with TRBJ2-7, with 9 bases identical to TRBD1. V lost 2 bases and J lost 5; bases outside the gene matches: 10. The CDR3 totals 16 residues. CDR1 MGHDK and CDR2 SYGVNS come from the germline V gene. This CDR3 reads CASSEVEGQGHHEQYF. CDR3 nucleotide sequence: TGTGCCAGCAGTGAAGTGGAGGGACAGGGTCACCACGAGCAGTACTTC.

The rearrangement uses TRBV7-2 and TRBJ2-7; TRBD2 aligns across 7 bases. Germline V CDR1 and CDR2: SGHTA, FQGNSA. CDR3 length equals 15 residues. V lost 5 bases, J lost 2 bases, and 9 bases stayed unmatched. This CDR3 is CASSQSGTGTYEQYF. The CDR3 DNA reads TGTGCCAGCAGCCAAAGCGGGACGGGCACCTACGAGCAGTACTTC.

Here the CDR3 DNA reads TGCAGAGTCCGACAGGACACCGGGGAGCTGTTTTTT. Translated, it gives CRVRQDTGELFF. The chain recombines TRBV29-1 with TRBJ2-2; D is perhaps TRBD1 (6 bases). Germline CDR1 reads SQVTM; CDR2 reads ANQGSEA. The CDR3 runs to 12 residues.